A single sample is the source of the 26 T cell receptor beta chains below, sequenced in a study of T cell responses to AZD1222 COVID-19 vaccine. The repertoire was sequenced with immunoSEQ multiplex PCR; TCRdb's copy has only in-frame clones and lacks some. The sample gives roughly 120,000 clones, 88% of which show up once; under 4.5% is in the top ten. The sample here was peripheral blood, taken on day 0 of AZD1222 vaccination. Receptors originate from an adult in good health.

The chain links TRBV30 to TRBJ2-5, with D perhaps TRBD1 (6 bases). The V end was cut by 1 base, the J end by 0 bases, with 12 bases between. Germline V gene sequence: CDR1 GTSNPN, CDR2 SVGIG (reference sequence). The CDR3 runs to 15 residues. This CDR3 reads CAWSAGVLYQETQYF. In DNA form, the CDR3 reads TGTGCCTGGAGTGCAGGGGTTTTGTACCAAGAGACCCAGTACTTC.

The V and J genes are TRBV6-8 and TRBJ2-7, with 9 bases that match TRBD1. The CDR3 runs 19 residues. Trimming took 0 bases from V and 9 from J; bases not matched to a gene: 21. Germline V gene lookup returns CDR1 MNHGY and CDR2 SAAAGT. The CDR3 nucleotides are TGTGCCAGCAGTTACTCGAGCCGGGACAGGGTAAAGAACAGCTCGGGGCAGTACTTC. This codes for CASSYSSRDRVKNSSGQYF.

The V call is TRBV25-1, the J call TRBJ1-4; D possibly corresponds to TRBD1 (6 bases). Between the trimmed V and J ends, which lost 1 base and 7 bases, there was a span of 19 bases. CDR1 and CDR2 (germline): MGHDK, SYGVNS. The CDR3 consists of 17 residues. The CDR3 loop reads CASSEWEGGVNLEKLFF. The CDR3 coding sequence is TGTGCCAGCAGTGAATGGGAAGGGGGGGTTAATCTTGAAAAACTGTTTTTT.

This rearrangement joins TRBV5-4 to TRBJ1-1; 7 positions agree with TRBD1. The junction had 14 bases not matched to a gene; V was cut back by 4 bases and J by 5 bases. The length of the CDR3 is 16 residues. Germline V gives CDR1 SGHNT, CDR2 YYREEE (reference sequence). The CDR3 sequence: CASSVNSQGGTTEAFF. CDR3 DNA sequence: TGTGCCAGCAGCGTAAACTCTCAGGGGGGAACGACTGAAGCTTTCTTT.

V and J are TRBV6-5 and TRBJ1-5, with a tentative D call TRBD1 (6 bases). V was pared by 3 bases and J by 2 bases, with 11 bases between. The CDR3 totals 15 residues. The V gene's germline CDR1 is MNHEY and CDR2 SVGAGI. In nucleotides, the CDR3 is TGTGCCAGCAGTTATTTCGCAGGGGGCAATCAGCCCCAGCATTTT. Translating gives CASSYFAGGNQPQHF.

The chain has TRBV7-9 and TRBJ2-5; D might be TRBD1 (9 bases). CDR1 SEHNR and CDR2 FQNEAQ come from the germline V gene (reference sequence). Trimming pared 4 bases from V and 5 bases from J, leaving 26 bases between. This CDR3 has 18 amino acids. The CDR3 sequence is CASSWAAGGQGPRETQYF. The CDR3 DNA follows: TGTGCCAGCAGCTGGGCGGCGGGGGGACAGGGTCCGAGGGAGACCCAGTACTTC.

V gene TRBV27 combines with J gene TRBJ2-1; 9 bases agree with TRBD2. V lost 3 bases to trimming and J lost 9 bases; unmatched junction nucleotides: 9. CDR1 is MNHEY, CDR2 SMNVEV, per germline (reference sequence). The CDR3 length is 15 residues. CDR3 nucleotides: TGTGCCAGCAGTTTTTTGTTAGCGGGAGTCAGTGAGCAGTTCTTC. Translation: CASSFLLAGVSEQFF.

Here the CDR3 DNA reads TGTGCCACCTCCCCGGGACAGAGGAACACCGGGGAGCTGTTTTTT. This codes for CATSPGQRNTGELFF. This rearrangement joins TRBV6-6 to TRBJ2-2; 7 bases match TRBD1. Losses at the gene ends were 10 bases for V and 1 base for J; bases not matched to a gene: 9. Germline V gene sequence: CDR1 MNHNY, CDR2 SVGAGI (reference sequence). The length of the CDR3 is 15 residues.

This clone showed up just once. The chain recombines TRBV18 with TRBJ2-2, with D uncertain. Trimming took 3 bases from V and 2 from J, leaving 1 base between them. The CDR3 has 12 amino acids. Germline lookup yields CDR1 KGHSH and CDR2 LQKENI. The CDR3 protein is CASSPNTGELFF. The CDR3 bases are TGTGCCAGCTCACCCAACACCGGGGAGCTGTTTTTT. Based on the CDR3 plus reference TRBV18 and TRBJ2-2, the full variable domain is NAGVMQNPRHLVRRRGQEARLRCSPMKGHSHVYWYRQLPEEGLKFMVYLQKENIIDESGMPKERFSAEFPKEGPSILRIQQVVRGDSAAYFCASSPNTGELFFGEGSRLTVL.

This chain uses TRBV7-9 with TRBJ1-3; tentatively, D is TRBD1 (5 bases). The ends were cut back, 4 bases at V and 0 bases at J, with 19 bases in the middle. The CDR3 spans 18 residues. Germline V gene sequence: CDR1 SEHNR, CDR2 FQNEAQ (reference sequence). CDR3 loop: CASSSSRTLASSGNTIYF. For the CDR3, the DNA is TGTGCCAGCAGCTCTAGTCGGACACTCGCGAGCTCTGGAAACACCATATATTTT.

The genes are TRBV7-9 and TRBJ2-2; possibly TRBD1 or TRBD2 for D (5 bases each). This CDR3 contains 17 residues. V was trimmed by 5 bases and J by 2 bases, leaving 18 bases between them. Germline lookup yields CDR1 SEHNR and CDR2 FQNEAQ (reference sequence). The CDR3 region is CASSHRGRDGNTGELFF. CDR3 DNA: TGTGCCAGCAGCCATAGGGGCCGGGACGGAAACACCGGGGAGCTGTTTTTT.

The rearrangement joins TRBV21-1 to TRBJ2-3; TRBD2 is the table's D call and was not checked against the DNA. TRBV21-1 is tagged as a pseudogene. The CDR3 has 18 residues. CDR3: CASSKVGLAEISTDTQYF. Written as DNA, the CDR3 is TGTGCCAGCAGCAAAGTGGGACTAGCGGAGATTAGCACAGATACGCAGTATTTT.

The chain employs TRBV6-2 or TRBV6-3 and TRBJ2-7; 10 positions match TRBD1. CDR1 is MNHEY, CDR2 SVGEGT, per germline. The CDR3 extends over 14 amino acids. J was trimmed by 3 bases and V by 5 bases; bases with no gene match: 4. The DNA of the CDR3 is TGTGCCAGCAGTCGGGGACAGGGGTACTACGAGCAGTACTTC. This encodes CASSRGQGYYEQYF.

The chain carries TRBV28 and TRBJ2-1, with D hard to call. V lost 7 bases and J lost 8, with 15 bases in between. The CDR3 loop spans 13 amino acids. Per the germline V gene, CDR1 is MDHEN and CDR2 is SYDVKM. CDR3 protein: CASKPPHPDEQFF. As DNA, the CDR3 is TGTGCCAGCAAACCCCCACATCCCGATGAGCAGTTCTTC.

The chain is built from TRBV6-5 and TRBJ2-1, with 13 bases matching TRBD2. CDR1 and CDR2 (germline): MNHEY, SVGAGI. After removal of 9 bases from V and 5 bases from J, the junction contained 4 bases not matched to a gene. CDR3 length equals 14 residues. The CDR3 loop reads CASRTSGSHNEQFF. The CDR3 nucleotides are TGTGCCAGTCGGACTAGCGGGAGCCACAATGAGCAGTTCTTC.

The gene calls are TRBV6-6 and TRBJ2-1; tentatively, D is TRBD1 (6 bases). V gave up 7 bases and J gave up 4 bases, with 17 bases separating them. The CDR3 has 15 amino acids. Germline values: CDR1 MNHNY, CDR2 SVGAGI (reference sequence). In nucleotides, the CDR3 is TGTGCCAGCAATAACAGGGAAGCGGATTACAATGAGCAGTTCTTC. This sequence encodes CASNNREADYNEQFF.

The V gene is TRBV11-3, the J gene TRBJ2-7; D is uncertain. Germline CDR1 is SGHNT and CDR2 is YENEEA. Trimming took 6 bases from V and 1 from J, leaving 13 bases between them. The CDR3 consists of 14 residues. The CDR3 DNA reads TGTGCCAGCAGATCTACGTCAGGTTCCTACGAGCAGTACTTC. Translating it yields CASRSTSGSYEQYF.

The rearrangement links TRBV10-3 to TRBJ1-5, with 10 nucleotides matching TRBD1. CDR3 length equals 15 residues. Trimming at V came to 4 bases and at J to 1 base, leaving 1 base not matched to a gene. Per germline, CDR1 ENHRY and CDR2 SYGVKD. CDR3 in amino acids: CAISAGQGSNQPQHF. CDR3 DNA sequence: TGTGCCATCAGTGCGGGACAGGGGAGCAATCAGCCCCAGCATTTT.

V gene TRBV7-9 combines with J gene TRBJ2-5; 8 bases map to TRBD2. Germline V gene lookup returns CDR1 SEHNR and CDR2 FQNEAQ (reference sequence). This CDR3 contains 15 residues. Germline trimming cut 5 bases from V and 2 bases from J; bases unmatched to any gene: 7. The CDR3 sequence is CASSEERGPQETQYF. The CDR3, as DNA: TGTGCCAGCAGCGAAGAGCGGGGGCCTCAAGAGACCCAGTACTTC.

This rearrangement joins TRBV5-1 to TRBJ1-6; D gene unclear. This CDR3 region has 15 residues. The germline V and J ends were trimmed by 0 bases and 9 bases, with 13 bases remaining between them. CDR1 is SGHRS and CDR2 is YFSETQ in the germline V gene. The CDR3 loop is CASSLDPGGGSPLHF. The CDR3 bases are TGCGCCAGCAGCTTGGATCCGGGAGGAGGTTCACCCCTCCACTTT.

This chain links TRBV27 with TRBJ2-7; 10 bases map to TRBD2. Germline CDR1 and CDR2: MNHEY and SMNVEV (reference sequence). V shed 4 bases and J 7 bases; nucleotides not matched to a gene: 10. The CDR3 extends over 15 amino acids. The CDR3 DNA sequence: TGTGCCAGCAGTTGGGACACTAGCGGGAAGGGGGAGCAGTACTTC. It yields the protein CASSWDTSGKGEQYF.

The J gene is TRBJ2-2, the V gene TRBV5-4; D gene ambiguous. CDR1 and CDR2 (germline): SGHNT, YYREEE (reference sequence). CDR3 length equals 15 residues. The ends were cut back, 5 bases at V and 4 bases at J, with 15 bases in the middle. The chain's CDR3 is CASRTVSVTTGELFF. The CDR3 DNA follows: TGTGCCAGCAGGACTGTTTCGGTCACCACCGGGGAGCTGTTTTTT. Using reference TRBV5-4 and TRBJ2-2 for the parts outside the CDR3, the full variable domain is ETGVTQSPTHLIKTRGQQVTLRCSSQSGHNTVSWYQQALGQGPQFIFQYYREEENGRGNFPPRFSGLQFPNYSSELNVNALELDDSALYLCASRTVSVTTGELFFGEGSRLTVL.

The chain employs TRBV5-4 and TRBJ2-2; maybe TRBD2 (6 bases). The V end was cut by 4 bases, the J end by 0 bases, with 10 bases between. This CDR3 contains 15 residues. CDR1 SGHNT and CDR2 YYREEE come from the germline V gene (reference sequence). CDR3 coding DNA: TGTGCCAGCAGCGGTTTAGCGGCGAACACCGGGGAGCTGTTTTTT. This codes for CASSGLAANTGELFF.

The chain uses TRBV29-1 and TRBJ1-2, with 7 nucleotides matching TRBD1. Germline CDR1 reads SQVTM; CDR2 reads ANQGSEA. The CDR3 totals 14 residues. With 1 base clipped from V and 6 bases from J, the junction kept 8 bases outside the gene matches. The CDR3 reads CSVEALDRSHGYTF. The CDR3 nucleotides read TGCAGCGTTGAAGCCCTGGACAGGAGTCATGGCTACACCTTC.

CDR3 sequence reads: CATSRGEQGASGYTF. The CDR3 coding sequence is TGTGCCACCAGCAGAGGAGAACAGGGGGCTTCTGGCTACACCTTC. J is TRBJ1-2 and V is TRBV15; 9 bases match TRBD1. V dropped 1 base and J dropped 7; count of bases not matched to a gene: 7. Germline V CDR1 and CDR2: LNHNV, YYDKDF (reference sequence). The CDR3 totals 15 residues.

The chain is built from TRBV27 and TRBJ2-2, with 8 bases lining up with TRBD2. J was trimmed by 2 bases and V by 4 bases; bases with no gene match: 12. There are 18 residues in the CDR3. Germline V gives CDR1 MNHEY, CDR2 SMNVEV (reference sequence). CDR3 protein: CASSSLPKSGRNTGELFF. CDR3 bases: TGTGCCAGCAGTTCCCTCCCCAAAAGCGGGAGAAACACCGGGGAGCTGTTTTTT.